The present TCR beta chain was sequenced within a study of blood T cell repertoires in COVID-19. Study at large: Samples taken during acute and convalescent COVID-19 were collected in the United States, Italy and Spain. Nucleic acid was either cDNA or gDNA, and it came from T cells, B-cell-depleted T cells, or PBMCs.

In the original workflow: By means of reference gene primer amplification, nucleated cell counts were estimated. TCRdb keeps only in-frame clones here, not all; method: immunoSEQ multiplex PCR. V, J and clone size are those of that table, while D and trimming were read from the DNA. Among 330,000 or so clones, about 90% were seen once, and the ten largest hold approximately 3.1%. The germline V gene encodes CDR1 MDHEN and CDR2 SYDVKM. With 4 bases clipped from V and 5 bases from J, the junction kept 3 bases outside the gene matches. CDR3 length: 14 amino acids. Which cohort a participant joined came from the clinical history participants gave.

This TCR came from a woman aged 25-40 years who had recovered from COVID-19. The sample was PBMCs or T cells enriched from blood (not recorded which). The V call is TRBV28, the J call TRBJ2-3; 10 nucleotides match TRBD1. The DNA for the CDR3 is TGTGCCAGCAGTTCGGGACAGGGGAAAGATACGCAGTATTTT. Translating it yields CASSSGQGKDTQYF.